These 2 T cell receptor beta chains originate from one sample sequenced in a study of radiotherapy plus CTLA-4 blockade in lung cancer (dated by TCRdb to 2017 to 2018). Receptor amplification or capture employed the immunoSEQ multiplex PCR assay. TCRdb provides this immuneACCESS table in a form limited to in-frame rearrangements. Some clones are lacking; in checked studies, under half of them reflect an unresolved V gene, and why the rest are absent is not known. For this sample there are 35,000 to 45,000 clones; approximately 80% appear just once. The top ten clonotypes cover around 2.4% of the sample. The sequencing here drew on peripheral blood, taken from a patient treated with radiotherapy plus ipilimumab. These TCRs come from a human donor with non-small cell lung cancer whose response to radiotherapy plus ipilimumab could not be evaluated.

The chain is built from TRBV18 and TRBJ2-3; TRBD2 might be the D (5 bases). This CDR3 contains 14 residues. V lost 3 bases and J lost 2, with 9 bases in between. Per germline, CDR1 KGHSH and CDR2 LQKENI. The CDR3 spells CASSPREPTDTQYF. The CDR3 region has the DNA TGTGCCAGCTCACCGAGGGAACCCACAGATACGCAGTATTTT.

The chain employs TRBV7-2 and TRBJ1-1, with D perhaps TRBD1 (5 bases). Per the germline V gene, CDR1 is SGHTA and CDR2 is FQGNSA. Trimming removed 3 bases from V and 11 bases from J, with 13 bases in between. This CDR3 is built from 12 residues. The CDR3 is CASSLTVLAAFF. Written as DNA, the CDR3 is TGTGCCAGCAGCTTGACAGTTCTGGCCGCTTTCTTT. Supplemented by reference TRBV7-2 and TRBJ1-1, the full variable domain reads GAGVSQSPSNKVTEKGKDVELRCDPISGHTALYWYRQSLGQGLEFLIYFQGNSAPDKSGLPSDRFSAERTGGSVSTLTIQRTQQEDSAVYLCASSLTVLAAFFGQGTRLTVV.